The 24 T cell receptor beta chains below come from one sample, sequenced in a study of blood T cell repertoires in COVID-19. The protocol was immunoSEQ multiplex PCR, while the TCRdb copy is restricted to in-frame clones and leaves out a portion. The data show 200,000 to 300,000 clones, with 80% to 95% seen just once and about 0.79% held by the top ten. The sequencing sample was made of peripheral blood. The receptor source for this set is a man aged 30-40 years with COVID-19, enrolled during active disease.

The CDR3 protein is CASSYDRATYEQYF. CDR3 bases: TGTGCCAGCAGTTACGACAGGGCCACCTACGAGCAGTACTTC. The V call is TRBV6-5, the J call TRBJ2-7; 7 bases agree with TRBD1. V lost 2 bases and J lost 2; bases outside the gene matches: 3. CDR1 is MNHEY, CDR2 SVGAGI, per germline. The length of the CDR3 is 14 residues.

The chain employs TRBV6-1 and TRBJ2-5; 7 positions agree with TRBD1. The germline V gene has CDR1 MNHNS and CDR2 SASEGT. There are 15 residues in the CDR3. J was trimmed by 4 bases and V by 0 bases; bases with no gene match: 5. The CDR3 spells CASSEAEGGRETQYF. CDR3 DNA: TGTGCCAGCAGTGAAGCGGAAGGGGGCCGAGAGACCCAGTACTTC.

This clone was counted once. The rearrangement joins TRBV3-1 (or the pseudogene TRBV3-2) to TRBJ1-3; 9 nucleotides agree with TRBD1. From germline, CDR1 is LGHDT and CDR2 YNNKEL (reference sequence). V was clipped by 5 bases and J by 6 bases; unmatched bases: 5. The CDR3 is made up of 14 amino acids. As DNA, the CDR3 is TGTGCCAGCAGCTTAACAGGGGGCATAAACACCATATATTTT. Translating gives CASSLTGGINTIYF.

CDR3 sequence (DNA): TGTGCCAGCTCACCCGGTGCGGGAGAGACCCAGTACTTC. This translates into CASSPGAGETQYF. The V call is TRBV18, the J call TRBJ2-5, with D perhaps TRBD2 (5 bases). This CDR3 is built from 13 residues. The ends were cut back, 3 bases at V and 4 bases at J, with 9 bases in the middle. Germline lookup yields CDR1 KGHSH and CDR2 LQKENI.

The chain carries TRBV7-2 and TRBJ2-1; perhaps TRBD1 as D (5 bases). Germline V lookup: CDR1 SGHTA, CDR2 FQGNSA. There are 17 residues in the CDR3. Trimming removed 5 bases from V and 0 bases from J, with 17 bases in between. The CDR3 region is CASSTIPQGNSYNEQFF. CDR3 coding DNA: TGTGCCAGCAGCACGATACCTCAGGGAAACTCCTACAATGAGCAGTTCTTC.

J is TRBJ2-3 and V is TRBV7-3; TRBD2 agrees at 11 bases. The junction had 6 bases not matched to a gene; V was cut back by 4 bases and J by 3 bases. This CDR3 is built from 16 residues. Per the germline V gene, CDR1 is SGHTA and CDR2 is FQGTGA. CDR3 in amino acids: CASSSQSSGGTDTQYF. The CDR3 DNA follows: TGTGCCAGCAGCTCCCAGTCTAGCGGGGGGACAGATACGCAGTATTTT.

V gene TRBV21-1 combines with J gene TRBJ1-1. TRBV21-1 is termed a pseudogene. This CDR3 region has 17 residues. CDR3 nucleotide sequence: TGTGCCAGCAGCAAAAGGTGCAGGGGAGGGCCCAACACTGAAGCTTTCTTT. This gives the protein CASSKRCRGGPNTEAFF.

The CDR3 loop reads CASSLNPQGNTYGYTF. As DNA, the CDR3 is TGTGCCAGCAGTTTAAATCCCCAGGGGAATACCTATGGCTACACCTTC. J is TRBJ1-2 and V is TRBV27, with D perhaps matching TRBD1 (6 bases). The CDR3 runs to 16 residues. Germline V gives CDR1 MNHEY, CDR2 SMNVEV (reference sequence). V was trimmed by 2 bases and J by 4 bases, leaving 17 bases between them.

V is TRBV5-5 and J is TRBJ1-2, with D hard to call. Trimming removed 0 bases at V and 4 bases at J, with 13 bases between. Germline lookup yields CDR1 SGHKS and CDR2 YYEKEE (reference sequence). The CDR3 length is 15 residues. CDR3 nucleotide sequence: TGTGCCAGCAGCTTGGGCTCCGGAAGCGGCTATGGCTACACCTTC. Its translation is CASSLGSGSGYGYTF.

The count of this clone is one. The chain carries TRBV7-9 and TRBJ2-3; a weak D match, TRBD1 (8 bases). Trimming pared 4 bases from V and 4 bases from J, leaving 18 bases between. This CDR3 spans 16 amino acids. Germline CDR1 SEHNR, CDR2 FQNEAQ (reference sequence). The CDR3 DNA reads as TGTGCCAGCAGCTCCCTGGACAGGGAGGGCGCAGATACGCAGTATTTT. Translating it yields CASSSLDREGADTQYF.

The chain is built from TRBV28 and TRBJ1-5; 10 nucleotides align to TRBD1. V shed 2 bases, J shed 5 bases, and the junction held 6 bases outside the gene matches. The CDR3 is 16 residues long. CDR1 is MDHEN and CDR2 is SYDVKM in the germline V gene. This chain's CDR3 is CASSLRVGTGDQPQHF. The DNA of the CDR3 is TGTGCCAGCAGTTTACGGGTCGGGACAGGGGATCAGCCCCAGCATTTT.

The chain employs TRBV5-6 and TRBJ1-2, with 8 bases identical to TRBD1. Germline V gene sequence: CDR1 SGHDT, CDR2 YYEEEE. The CDR3 totals 16 residues. The V segment lost 4 bases and the J segment 0 bases; nucleotides outside the gene matches: 8. The CDR3 coding sequence is TGTGCCAGCAGCCCGGGGACAGGCGAAGCTAACTATGGCTACACCTTC. It yields the protein CASSPGTGEANYGYTF.

This sequence joins TRBV11-2 and TRBJ1-1, with D unclear. Germline V gene data show CDR1 as SGHAT and CDR2 as FQNNGV. V lost 3 bases and J lost 2, with 10 bases in between. CDR3 length: 14 residues. CDR3 region: CASSFFRSNTEAFF. The DNA of the CDR3 is TGTGCCAGCAGCTTTTTTAGGAGCAACACTGAAGCTTTCTTT.

The CDR3, as DNA: TGTGCCAGCAGCCCCCTTCCAGGGCCAACTTATTCCTATGGCTACACCTTC. It codes for CASSPLPGPTYSYGYTF. The gene calls are TRBV3-1 (or the pseudogene TRBV3-2) and TRBJ1-2; possible D gene TRBD1, 5 bases. The CDR3 contains 17 residues. V gave up 4 bases and J gave up 4 bases, with 22 bases separating them. CDR1 is LGHDT, CDR2 YNNKEL, per germline (reference sequence).

V gene TRBV6-5 combines with J gene TRBJ2-3; D is unclear. The germline gives CDR1 MNHEY, CDR2 SVGAGI. Between the trimmed V and J ends, which lost 1 base and 0 bases, there was a span of 11 bases. The CDR3 runs to 16 residues. The CDR3: CASSYLSRFSTDTQYF. DNA of the CDR3: TGTGCCAGCAGTTACTTGAGCAGGTTTAGCACAGATACGCAGTATTTT.

V gene TRBV7-9 combines with J gene TRBJ2-1; TRBD2 matches 9 bases. The germline gives CDR1 SEHNR, CDR2 FQNEAQ (reference sequence). The CDR3 spans 17 residues. Trimming removed 5 bases from V and 7 bases from J; junction bases left unmatched: 15. CDR3 sequence: CASSPARGRGGANEQFF. The CDR3 region has the DNA TGTGCCAGCAGCCCCGCGCGAGGGCGGGGGGGCGCTAATGAGCAGTTCTTC. The whole variable domain, filled in from reference TRBV7-9 and TRBJ2-1, reads DTGVSQNPRHKITKRGQNVTFRCDPISEHNRLYWYRQTLGQGPEFLTYFQNEAQLEKSRLLSDRFSAERPKGSFSTLEIQRTEQGDSAMYLCASSPARGRGGANEQFFGPGTRLTVL.

The rearrangement links TRBV2 to TRBJ1-1, with D tentatively TRBD1 (6 bases). Germline-derived CDR1 and CDR2 are SNHLY and FYNNEI. The ends were cut back, 5 bases at V and 5 bases at J, with 15 bases in the middle. The CDR3 is 14 residues long. CDR3 DNA sequence: TGTGCCAGCAGTTTGGCCAGGGGTTGGACTGAAGCTTTCTTT. Residues: CASSLARGWTEAFF.

The chain joins TRBV11-3 to TRBJ2-3; the match to TRBD2 covers 15 bases. CDR1 and CDR2 from the germline V gene are SGHNT and YENEEA. The V gene end was trimmed by 7 bases and the J gene end by 4 bases; junction bases not matched to a gene: 12. This CDR3 region has 18 residues. The CDR3 region is CASIRGLAGGIEPDTQYF. CDR3 DNA: TGTGCCAGCATTCGGGGACTAGCGGGGGGTATAGAGCCAGATACGCAGTATTTT.

This chain connects TRBV10-1 to TRBJ2-2; 16 positions match TRBD2. In germline, CDR1 is WNHNN, CDR2 SYGVQD (reference sequence). The V and J ends lost 4 bases and 6 bases, in that order; junction bases with no gene match: 5. CDR3 size: 17 residues. CDR3 coding DNA: TGCGCCAGCAGTGGCCCGGGACTAGCGGGGGGGCCCGGGGAGCTGTTTTTT. Its protein product is CASSGPGLAGGPGELFF.

The CDR3 nucleotides read TGCGCCAGCAGCCACCTCCCTGGGACAGAAGCTTTCTTT. Encoded protein: CASSHLPGTEAFF. The V call is TRBV10-1, the J call TRBJ1-1, with a possible D match to TRBD1 (6 bases). Germline CDR1 is WNHNN and CDR2 is SYGVQD (reference sequence). The CDR3 has 13 amino acids. Trimming removed 6 bases from V and 8 bases from J, with 16 bases in between.

V usage is TRBV19 and J usage is TRBJ2-7; tentative D call: TRBD1 (6 bases). The CDR3 totals 16 residues. The germline V gene encodes CDR1 LNHDA and CDR2 SQIVND (reference sequence). V lost 5 bases to trimming and J lost 2 bases, with 19 bases between them. The CDR3 loop reads CASSPTQQGAPYEQYF. DNA of the CDR3: TGTGCCAGTAGTCCAACGCAACAGGGTGCACCCTACGAGCAGTACTTC.

The chain uses TRBV4-1 and TRBJ2-2, with TRBD1 matching over 7 bases. Unmatched junction bases numbered 10, after V lost 4 bases and J lost 2 bases. Germline CDR1 reads MGHRA; CDR2 reads YSYEKL. CDR3 length equals 17 residues. The CDR3 protein is CASSLLTGPPNTGELFF. In DNA form, the CDR3 reads TGCGCCAGCAGCCTCCTGACAGGGCCACCTAACACCGGGGAGCTGTTTTTT.

The V and J genes are TRBV30 and TRBJ1-2, with 8 positions matching TRBD1. This CDR3 comprises 13 residues. The junction had 4 bases not matched to a gene; V was cut back by 0 bases and J by 7 bases. The germline V gene encodes CDR1 GTSNPN and CDR2 SVGIG (reference sequence). CDR3 region: CAWSVQGEAGYTF. In DNA, the CDR3 is TGTGCCTGGAGTGTACAGGGGGAAGCTGGCTACACCTTC.

J is TRBJ2-3 and V is TRBV30; 8 positions match TRBD2. Germline trimming cut 4 bases from V and 4 bases from J; bases unmatched to any gene: 7. The germline gives CDR1 GTSNPN, CDR2 SVGIG (reference sequence). The CDR3 contains 14 residues. The CDR3 region has the DNA TGTGCCTGGACGAACGGGGGGGCCGCAGATACGCAGTATTTT. Translation gives CAWTNGGAADTQYF.